These 5 T cell receptor beta chains share one sample of origin, sequenced in a study of cytomegalovirus exposure and HLA in healthy donors (dated by TCRdb to the late 2010s). The library was made by the immunoSEQ multiplex PCR assay. For the multiplex PCR, a mixture combining 60 forward primers for TCR Vbeta segments and 13 reverse primers for TCR Jbeta segments was used. TCRdb stores this immuneACCESS table with in-frame sequences only. Part of the clones is absent; in the studies checked, under half of the shortfall reflects unresolved V genes, and no reason is known for the rest. The sample records approximately 170,000 clones, 65% to 85% of which are singletons. The ten most abundant clones make up 1% to 1.5% of the sample. Specimen: PBMCs. All receptors derive from a man aged 50-59 years in good health and CMV-seropositive.

The chain has TRBV6-5 and TRBJ1-2; D is undetermined. The CDR3 sequence is 15 residues long. V was clipped by 6 bases and J by 6 bases, with 20 bases between them. Germline CDR1 reads MNHEY; CDR2 reads SVGAGI. The CDR3 DNA reads as TGTGCCAGCAGCCTATGGGCGGGGAAGGAGCATGGCTACACCTTC. This encodes CASSLWAGKEHGYTF.

This clone was recorded only once. This rearrangement joins TRBV19 to TRBJ1-5; 7 bases are a match to TRBD1. The CDR3 loop spans 15 amino acids. Per the germline V gene, CDR1 is LNHDA and CDR2 is SQIVND (reference sequence). V lost 3 bases to trimming and J lost 4 bases; unmatched junction nucleotides: 6. This CDR3 reads CASSIGQVFNQPQHF. CDR3 in DNA: TGTGCCAGTAGTATCGGACAGGTGTTTAATCAGCCCCAGCATTTT.

This rearrangement joins TRBV7-2 to TRBJ2-7; weak D call: TRBD2 (6 bases). The CDR3 loop spans 14 amino acids. The V gene's germline CDR1 is SGHTA and CDR2 FQGNSA. The ends were cut back, 5 bases at V and 5 bases at J, with 16 bases in the middle. CDR3 in DNA: TGTGCCAGCAGCCTATTCGGGGGTTCCCACGAGCAGTACTTC. It encodes CASSLFGGSHEQYF.

Concerning this clone: Given the absence of the conserved phenylalanine or tryptophan at the CDR3 end, a read error is likely. The DNA is left out, because the CDR3 cannot be placed on it with certainty; the CDR3 is given as TCRdb lists it. The chain couples TRBV20-1 to TRBJ2-7; TRBD2 is the table's D call and was not checked against the DNA. Germline V CDR1 and CDR2: DFQATT, SNEGSKA (reference sequence). Including both end residues, the CDR3 is 10 amino acids long. This chain's CDR3 is CSARRGARES.

The V and J genes are TRBV4-1 and TRBJ2-7; 11 nucleotides line up with TRBD2. J gave up 1 base and V 4 bases, and 24 bases lay outside the gene matches. Per germline, CDR1 MGHRA and CDR2 YSYEKL. The CDR3 length is 22 residues. The CDR3, as DNA: TGCGCCAGCAGCCTACGGCCCCCCGGGGGTGGACTACTAGCGGGAGAGTCCTACGAGCAGTACTTC. It is translated as CASSLRPPGGGLLAGESYEQYF.